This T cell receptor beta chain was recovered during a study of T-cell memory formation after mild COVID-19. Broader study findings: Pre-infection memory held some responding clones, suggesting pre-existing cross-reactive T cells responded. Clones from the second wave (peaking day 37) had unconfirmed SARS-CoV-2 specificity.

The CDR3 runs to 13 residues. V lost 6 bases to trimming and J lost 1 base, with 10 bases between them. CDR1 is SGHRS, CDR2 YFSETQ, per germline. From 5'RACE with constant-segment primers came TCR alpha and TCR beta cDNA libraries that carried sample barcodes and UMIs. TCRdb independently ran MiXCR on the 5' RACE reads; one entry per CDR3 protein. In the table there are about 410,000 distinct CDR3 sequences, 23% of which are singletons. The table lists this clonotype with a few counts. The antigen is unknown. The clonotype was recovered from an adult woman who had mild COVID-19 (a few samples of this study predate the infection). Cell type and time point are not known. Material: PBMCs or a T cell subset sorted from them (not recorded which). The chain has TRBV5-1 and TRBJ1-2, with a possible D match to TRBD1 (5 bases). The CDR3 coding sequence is TGCGCCAGCACCACTCAGGGTAACTATGGCTACACCTTC. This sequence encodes CASTTQGNYGYTF.